Shown below are 24 T cell receptor beta chains from a single sample sequenced in a study of cytomegalovirus exposure and HLA in healthy donors. 13 Jbeta primers and 60 Vbeta primers were used for the PCR. Here immunoSEQ multiplex PCR was the method, and the copy in TCRdb shows in-frame clones only, minus some. This sample carries about 83,000 clones, more than 65% of them seen once, and the ten largest clones take around 8%. The sample taken for sequencing was PBMCs. Receptors were obtained from a man aged 60 to 75 in good health and CMV-seronegative.

This clone appeared a few times. The chain employs TRBV5-4 and TRBJ2-1, with a possible D match to TRBD2 (6 bases). CDR3 length: 16 amino acids. Germline CDR1 is SGHNT and CDR2 is YYREEE (reference sequence). Trimming took off 3 bases at V and 3 bases at J, with 16 bases between the two ends. Written as DNA, the CDR3 is TGTGCCAGCAGCTCGGGCCGGAGGGGAGGCTACAATGAGCAGTTCTTC. This codes for CASSSGRRGGYNEQFF.

This chain uses TRBV18 with TRBJ1-4; no definite D call. The CDR3 spans 17 residues. Germline CDR1 KGHSH, CDR2 LQKENI. Trimming took 4 bases from V and 11 from J, leaving 26 bases between them. CDR3 sequence (DNA): TGTGCCAGCTCACTGTTTGTAGAGCGTAGCGGGTCGGGGAAACTGTTTTTT. Translation gives CASSLFVERSGSGKLFF.

CDR3 sequence: CASSRGVFNEKLFF. CDR3 DNA: TGTGCCAGCAGCAGGGGCGTGTTTAATGAAAAACTGTTTTTT. V usage is TRBV6-5 and J usage is TRBJ1-4; D is perhaps TRBD1 (6 bases). Per the germline V gene, CDR1 is MNHEY and CDR2 is SVGAGI. V lost 6 bases and J 4 bases, leaving 12 bases between the germline ends. The CDR3 is 14 amino acids.

This clone was counted only a few times. This chain joins TRBV6-1 and TRBJ1-3; a weak D match, TRBD1 (5 bases). This CDR3 is built from 14 residues. V shed 4 bases and J shed 2 bases, with 9 bases lying between them. Germline V gives CDR1 MNHNS, CDR2 SASEGT. The CDR3 nucleotides are TGTGCCAGCAGTGCGACAGACACTGGAAACACCATATATTTT. As protein: CASSATDTGNTIYF.

The chain uses TRBV5-1 and TRBJ2-2; 8 bases match TRBD1. The CDR3 loop spans 15 amino acids. Germline V gives CDR1 SGHRS, CDR2 YFSETQ. V lost 4 bases to trimming and J lost 4 bases; unmatched junction nucleotides: 6. CDR3 in amino acids: CASSEQTGGTGELFF. CDR3 DNA: TGCGCCAGCAGCGAGCAAACAGGGGGCACCGGGGAGCTGTTTTTT. Full variable domain (outside the CDR3, taken from reference TRBV5-1 and TRBJ2-2): KAGVTQTPRYLIKTRGQQVTLSCSPISGHRSVSWYQQTPGQGLQFLFEYFSETQRNKGNFPGRFSGRQFSNSRSEMNVSTLELGDSALYLCASSEQTGGTGELFFGEGSRLTVL.

The J gene is TRBJ1-2, the V gene TRBV4-3; D perhaps matches TRBD1 (6 bases). This CDR3 has 16 amino acids. Germline CDR1 and CDR2: LGHNA and YSLEER. Trimming removed 4 bases from V and 4 bases from J, with 19 bases in between. CDR3 DNA sequence: TGCGCCAGCAGCCGTGCCGTGGGGGGGCCGGGCTATGGCTACACCTTC. Amino acids: CASSRAVGGPGYGYTF.

This clone appeared once. This chain joins TRBV19 and TRBJ2-1; TRBD2 matches 7 bases. Looked up from germline, CDR1 is LNHDA and CDR2 is SQIVND (reference sequence). Trimming cost V 7 bases and J 1 base; bases outside gene matches: 10. The CDR3 runs to 16 residues. The CDR3: CASTRSSGPSYNEQFF. The CDR3 DNA reads as TGTGCCAGTACGCGATCTAGCGGACCTTCCTACAATGAGCAGTTCTTC.

This clone was found a few times. The chain joins TRBV13 to TRBJ1-4; D gene uncertain. The CDR3 is 16 residues long. With 1 base removed from V and 4 bases from J, the gap between germline ends came to 13 bases. Germline assignment: CDR1 PRHDT and CDR2 FYEKMQ (reference sequence). The DNA for the CDR3 is TGTGCCAGCAGCTTAGAGGGCGGGCAGCTTAATGAAAAACTGTTTTTT. It codes for CASSLEGGQLNEKLFF.

The genes are TRBV29-1 and TRBJ2-7; no definite D call. CDR3 length equals 13 residues. CDR1 and CDR2 from the germline V gene are SQVTM and ANQGSEA. The V end lost 4 bases, the J end lost 0 bases, and 10 bases lay between the germline ends. CDR3 nucleotide sequence: TGCAGCGTTGTACTACAAATCTCCTACGAGCAGTACTTC. It codes for CSVVLQISYEQYF.

The chain carries TRBV28 and TRBJ2-7; 9 nucleotides match TRBD1. This CDR3 has 15 residues. Germline CDR1 is MDHEN and CDR2 is SYDVKM. Losses at the gene ends were 11 bases for V and 5 bases for J; bases not matched to a gene: 16. The CDR3 loop is CASRGQGTSWDEQYF. The CDR3 DNA reads TGTGCCTCCAGGGGACAGGGAACTAGCTGGGACGAGCAGTACTTC.

The V call is TRBV7-2, the J call TRBJ2-3; D possibly corresponds to TRBD2 (5 bases). This CDR3 has 13 amino acids. V lost 2 bases to trimming and J lost 5 bases, with 8 bases between them. Germline V gives CDR1 SGHTA, CDR2 FQGNSA. The CDR3 DNA sequence: TGTGCCAGCAGCTTATACGCGGGAGATACGCAGTATTTT. The encoded protein is CASSLYAGDTQYF.

J is TRBJ1-4 and V is TRBV21-1; whether TRBD1, the table's D call, matches the DNA was not checked. TRBV21-1 is deemed a pseudogene. This CDR3 is built from 15 residues. The CDR3 bases are TGTGCCAGCAGCAAAGACAGGGCGTCGGGAGAAAAACTGTTTTTT. Translated, it gives CASSKDRASGEKLFF.

The chain uses TRBV6-6 and TRBJ1-1; D gene ambiguous. In germline, CDR1 is MNHNY, CDR2 SVGAGI (reference sequence). The CDR3 is made up of 15 amino acids. V was pared by 5 bases and J by 4 bases, with 17 bases between. CDR3 residues: CASSDGLLAGTEAFF. The CDR3 DNA reads as TGTGCCAGCAGTGACGGACTTCTAGCGGGCACTGAAGCTTTCTTT.

V and J are TRBV10-1 and TRBJ2-1; the match to TRBD2 covers 7 bases. Germline CDR1 is WNHNN and CDR2 is SYGVQD (reference sequence). CDR3 length: 15 amino acids. V lost 3 bases, J lost 7 bases, and 9 bases stayed unmatched. CDR3 DNA: TGCGCCAGCAGTGATCTCGCGGGAGAAAGGAATGAGCAGTTCTTC. Translation gives CASSDLAGERNEQFF.

This clone was detected only a few times. The CDR3 is CASSLGAATYNEQFF. The CDR3 region has the DNA TGTGCCAGCAGCTTAGGAGCGGCAACCTACAATGAGCAGTTCTTC. The chain carries TRBV7-2 and TRBJ2-1, with D perhaps TRBD2 (5 bases). Germline CDR1 and CDR2: SGHTA and FQGNSA. V was clipped by 1 base and J by 2 bases, with 9 bases between them. This CDR3 spans 15 amino acids.

V usage is TRBV29-1 and J usage is TRBJ2-7; 11 bases align to TRBD2. Germline-derived CDR1 and CDR2 are SQVTM and ANQGSEA. This CDR3 region has 15 residues. J gave up 8 bases and V 2 bases, and 11 bases lay outside the gene matches. Here the CDR3 DNA reads TGCAGCGTTGAAACTAGGACTAGCGGGTCTGCCCAGCAGTACTTC. It encodes CSVETRTSGSAQQYF.

This chain's CDR3 is CASSSPTSFNTGELFF. The DNA of the CDR3 is TGTGCCAGCAGCTCACCGACTAGCTTCAACACCGGGGAGCTGTTTTTT. V is TRBV5-4 and J is TRBJ2-2; 7 positions agree with TRBD2. CDR1 SGHNT and CDR2 YYREEE come from the germline V gene (reference sequence). The CDR3 covers 16 residues. J gave up 2 bases and V 3 bases, and 7 bases lay outside the gene matches.

The V and J genes are TRBV28 and TRBJ2-7; a possible D gene is TRBD1 (7 bases). The CDR3 has 13 amino acids. Trimming removed 11 bases from V and 5 bases from J, with 19 bases in between. Germline assignment: CDR1 MDHEN and CDR2 SYDVKM. The CDR3 region is CASRGTAVHEQYF. CDR3 sequence (DNA): TGTGCCTCTCGGGGGACAGCGGTCCACGAGCAGTACTTC.

The chain joins TRBV29-1 to TRBJ1-2, with D unresolved. CDR1 is SQVTM and CDR2 is ANQGSEA in the germline V gene. The CDR3 has 12 residues. V lost 4 bases, J lost 1 base, and 7 bases lay in between. Written as DNA, the CDR3 is TGCAGCGTTGTAGACCTTAACTATGGCTACACCTTC. Protein: CSVVDLNYGYTF.

The gene calls are TRBV6-1 and TRBJ1-1, with 7 bases aligning to TRBD1. Germline values: CDR1 MNHNS, CDR2 SASEGT. The V gene end was trimmed by 1 base and the J gene end by 4 bases; junction bases not matched to a gene: 12. This CDR3 is 17 amino acids long. CDR3 protein: CASSEEGRTGVSTEAFF. CDR3 coding DNA: TGTGCCAGCAGTGAAGAAGGGCGAACAGGGGTTAGCACTGAAGCTTTCTTT.

The chain links TRBV7-2 to TRBJ2-7; TRBD1 agrees at 8 bases. Germline assignment: CDR1 SGHTA and CDR2 FQGNSA. This CDR3 spans 14 amino acids. V lost 1 base to trimming and J lost 5 bases; unmatched junction nucleotides: 4. The CDR3 DNA reads TGTGCCAGCAGCTTAGAATGGACAGGGAACGAGCAGTACTTC. Translated: CASSLEWTGNEQYF.

The chain employs TRBV28 and TRBJ1-1, with TRBD1 identical over 7 bases. The CDR3 length is 15 residues. V dropped 2 bases and J dropped 2; count of bases not matched to a gene: 5. Germline V gene data show CDR1 as MDHEN and CDR2 as SYDVKM. In DNA, the CDR3 is TGTGCCAGCAGTTTACCACAGGGGCCCAACACTGAAGCTTTCTTT. It translates to CASSLPQGPNTEAFF.

The rearrangement uses TRBV4-1 and TRBJ1-1, with 7 bases fitting TRBD1. J was trimmed by 4 bases and V by 6 bases; bases with no gene match: 8. Germline values: CDR1 MGHRA, CDR2 YSYEKL. CDR3 length equals 14 residues. The CDR3 region has the DNA TGCGCCAGCAGTCAAATTACAGGGGCCACTGAAGCTTTCTTT. It specifies CASSQITGATEAFF.

The J gene is TRBJ2-5, the V gene TRBV10-1, with TRBD1 identical over 9 bases. In germline, CDR1 is WNHNN, CDR2 SYGVQD (reference sequence). Trimming took 0 bases from V and 5 from J; bases not matched to a gene: 4. The CDR3 is made up of 15 amino acids. CDR3 sequence: CASSESTGGEETQYF. The CDR3 DNA reads as TGCGCCAGCAGTGAGTCTACAGGGGGCGAGGAGACCCAGTACTTC.